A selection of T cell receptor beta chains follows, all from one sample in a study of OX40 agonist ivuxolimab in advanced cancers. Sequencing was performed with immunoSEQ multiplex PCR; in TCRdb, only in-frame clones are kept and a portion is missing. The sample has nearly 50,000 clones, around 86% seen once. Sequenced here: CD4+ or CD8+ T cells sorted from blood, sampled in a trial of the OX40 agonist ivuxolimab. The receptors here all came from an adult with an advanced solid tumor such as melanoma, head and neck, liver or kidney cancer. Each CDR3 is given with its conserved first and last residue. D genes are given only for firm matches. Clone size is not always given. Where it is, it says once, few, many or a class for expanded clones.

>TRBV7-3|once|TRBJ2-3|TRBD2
TGTGCCAGCAGCTTATTAGCGGGAGGGCCTACAGATACGCAGTATTTT
CASSLLAGGPTDTQYF
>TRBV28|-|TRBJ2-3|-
TGTGCCAGCAGTTACCGTGGGGGTGGGACAGATACGCAGTATTTT
CASSYRGGGTDTQYF
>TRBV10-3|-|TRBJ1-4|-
TGTGCCATCAGTCAGGGTGTTGAAGGGGAAAAACTGTTTTTT
CAISQGVEGEKLFF
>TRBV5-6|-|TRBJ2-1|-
TGTGCCAGCAGCTTGGTCGCCGGGATCACCTACAATGAGCAGTTCTTC
CASSLVAGITYNEQFF
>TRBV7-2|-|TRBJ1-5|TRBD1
TGTGCCAGCAGCTTAGACATACAGGGGACGCAGCCCCAGCATTTT
CASSLDIQGTQPQHF
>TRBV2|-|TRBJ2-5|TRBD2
TGTGCCAGCAAGTCGGGTAGCGGGGGCCTCGGAACCCAGTACTTC
CASKSGSGGLGTQYF
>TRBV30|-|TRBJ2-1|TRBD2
TGTGCCTGGGAGGACGGCGGACTAGCGGGAGGGATCTACAATGAGCAGTTCTTC
CAWEDGGLAGGIYNEQFF
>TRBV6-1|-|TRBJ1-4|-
TGTGCCAGCACGCTGACAGTTCGCGAAAAACTGTTTTTT
CASTLTVREKLFF
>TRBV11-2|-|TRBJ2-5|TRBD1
TGTGCCAGCAGCTCCGAGAGCAGGGGGCGAGAGACCCAGTACTTC
CASSSESRGRETQYF
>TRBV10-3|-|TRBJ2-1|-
TGTGCCATCAGTGAGTCGGTGGAAACTTACAATGAGCAGTTCTTC
CAISESVETYNEQFF
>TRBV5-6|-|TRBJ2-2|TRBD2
TGTGCCAGCAGCTTATGGGGGAGGGCCTCCGGGGAGCTGTTTTTT
CASSLWGRASGELFF
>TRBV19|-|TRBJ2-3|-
TGTGCCAGTAGATCGGACAGCCGGATCCTAGGTACGCAGTATTTT
CASRSDSRILGTQYF
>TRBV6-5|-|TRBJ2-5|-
TGTGCCAGCAGCCCCCACGAAAGGGGGGAGACCCAGTACTTC
CASSPHERGETQYF
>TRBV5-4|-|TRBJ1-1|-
TGTGCCAGCTCCTTCGATTGGGGGACTGAAGCTTTCTTT
CASSFDWGTEAFF
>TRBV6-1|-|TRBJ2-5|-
TGTGCCAGCGGTGGTACAGCCCGTGGAGAGACCCAGTACTTC
CASGGTARGETQYF
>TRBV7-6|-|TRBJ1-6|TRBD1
TGTGCCAGCAGCTTAGAGGACAGGGCAATCTATTCACCCCTCCACTTT
CASSLEDRAIYSPLHF
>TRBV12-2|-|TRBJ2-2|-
TGTGCAAGTCGCTTACGTCCCCGGGGTGGCACCGGGGAGCTGTTTTTT
CASRLRPRGGTGELFF
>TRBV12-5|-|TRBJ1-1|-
TGTGCTAGTGTATTCAGTTCGAACACTGAAGCTTTCTTT
CASVFSSNTEAFF
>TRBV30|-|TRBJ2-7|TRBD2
TGTGCCTGGACCCCATCTAGCGGGAGGTTGTACGAGCAGTACTTC
CAWTPSSGRLYEQYF
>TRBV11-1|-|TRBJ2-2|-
TGTGCCAGCAGCTTAAATACAGGGTCCGGGGAGCTGTTTTTT
CASSLNTGSGELFF
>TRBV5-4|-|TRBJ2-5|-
TGTGCCAGCAGCTCCCCCGGGGGACAAGAGACCCAGTACTTC
CASSSPGGQETQYF
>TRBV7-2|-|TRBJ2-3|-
TGTGCCAGCAGCTTAGCGGGAGCTGTAACAGATACGCAGTATTTT
CASSLAGAVTDTQYF
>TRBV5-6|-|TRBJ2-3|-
TGTGCCAGCAGCGCCGGGGAAATACGGTGGACGCAGTATTTT
CASSAGEIRWTQYF
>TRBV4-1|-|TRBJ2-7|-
TGCGCCAGCAGCCAAGTGGGTCTACGGCACGAGCAGTACTTC
CASSQVGLRHEQYF
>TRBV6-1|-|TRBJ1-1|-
TGTGCCAGCCGCGGGGCCGCATCCACTGAAGCTTTCTTT
CASRGAASTEAFF
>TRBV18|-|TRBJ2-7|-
TGTGCCAGCTCACCACCCGAAACCCGCTACGAGCAGTACTTC
CASSPPETRYEQYF
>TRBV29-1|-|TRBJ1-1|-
TGCAGCGTTGAATTAAGTGCATCTCTTGAAGCTTTCTTT
CSVELSASLEAFF
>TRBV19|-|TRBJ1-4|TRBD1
TGTGCCAGTAGTCCCATGAGGGACAGGACAAATGAAAAACTGTTTTTT
CASSPMRDRTNEKLFF
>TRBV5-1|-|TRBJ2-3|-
TGCGCCAGCAGCTTGGCAGGGTTGATCACAGATACGCAGTATTTT
CASSLAGLITDTQYF
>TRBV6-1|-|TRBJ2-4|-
TGTGCCAGCAGCCGAGGGCAGTGGGACATTCAGTACTTC
CASSRGQWDIQYF
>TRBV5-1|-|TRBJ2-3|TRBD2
TGCGCCAGCAGGTCCATCGGGGGGGTTAGCACAGATACGCAGTATTTT
CASRSIGGVSTDTQYF
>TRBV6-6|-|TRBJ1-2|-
TGTGCCAGCAGTTACAGGCGCGGCTACACCTTC
CASSYRRGYTF
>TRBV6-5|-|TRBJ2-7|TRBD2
TGTGCCACTGCCGGGACTACATTCTACGAGCAGTACTTC
CATAGTTFYEQYF
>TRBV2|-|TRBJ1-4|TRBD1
TGTGCCAGCATCGGACAGGGGGCGGGTGAAAAACTGTTTTTT
CASIGQGAGEKLFF
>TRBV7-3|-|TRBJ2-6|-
TGTGCCAGCAGTCGATCGGGGTCCGGGGCCAACGTCCTGACTTTC
CASSRSGSGANVLTF
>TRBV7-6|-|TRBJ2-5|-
TGTGCCAGCAGCTTAATGGAAGAGACCCAGTACTTC
CASSLMEETQYF
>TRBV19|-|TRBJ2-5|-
TGTGCCAGTAGTATAATTGTCCGGGAGACCCAGTACTTC
CASSIIVRETQYF
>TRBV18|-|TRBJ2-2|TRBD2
TGTGCCAGCTCCCCGGGTACGGCGGGAGAAAGCGGGGAGCTGTTTTTT
CASSPGTAGESGELFF
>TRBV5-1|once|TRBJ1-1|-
TGCGCCAGCAGCTTGGGGAGGAACACTGAAGCTTTCTTT
CASSLGRNTEAFF
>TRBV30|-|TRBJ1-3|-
TGTGCCTGGAGTGTATGGTTAGGACCGAGGAAGGGAAACACCATATATTTT
CAWSVWLGPRKGNTIYF
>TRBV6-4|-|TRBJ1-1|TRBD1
TGTGCCAGCAGAGAAAGGACAGGAGACACTAAAGCTTTCTTT
CASRERTGDTKAFF
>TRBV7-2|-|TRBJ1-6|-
TGTGCCAGCAGCCCGACGGACAGTCATAATTCACCCCTCCACTTT
CASSPTDSHNSPLHF
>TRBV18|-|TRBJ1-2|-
TGTGCCAGCTCAGAGAACTGGGGCTACACCTTC
CASSENWGYTF
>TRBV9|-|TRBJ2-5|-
TGTGCCAGCAGCGTCCGACTAGGCCAAGAGACCCAGTACTTC
CASSVRLGQETQYF
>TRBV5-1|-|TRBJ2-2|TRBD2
TGCGCCAGCAGCTTTTGGAGCGGGAGGTCCTACACCGGGGAGCTGTTTTTT
CASSFWSGRSYTGELFF